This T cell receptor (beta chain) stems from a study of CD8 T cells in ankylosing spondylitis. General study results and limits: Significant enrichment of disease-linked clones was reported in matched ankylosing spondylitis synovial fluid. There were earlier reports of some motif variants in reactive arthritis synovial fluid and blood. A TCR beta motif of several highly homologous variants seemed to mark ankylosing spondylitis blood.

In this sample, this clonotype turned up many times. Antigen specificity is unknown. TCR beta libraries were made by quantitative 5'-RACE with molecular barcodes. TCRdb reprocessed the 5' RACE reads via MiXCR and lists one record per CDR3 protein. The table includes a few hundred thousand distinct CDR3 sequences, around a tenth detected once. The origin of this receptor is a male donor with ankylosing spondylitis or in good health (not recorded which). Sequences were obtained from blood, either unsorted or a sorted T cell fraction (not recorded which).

CDR3 coding DNA: TGCGCCAGCAGCTTTGGAGGGAACACCGGGGAGCTGTTTTTT. This translates into CASSFGGNTGELFF. The V gene is TRBV5-1, the J gene TRBJ2-2, with a possible D match to TRBD2 (5 bases). This CDR3 comprises 14 residues. Germline CDR1 SGHRS, CDR2 YFSETQ. With 2 bases removed from V and 1 base from J, the gap between germline ends came to 6 bases.